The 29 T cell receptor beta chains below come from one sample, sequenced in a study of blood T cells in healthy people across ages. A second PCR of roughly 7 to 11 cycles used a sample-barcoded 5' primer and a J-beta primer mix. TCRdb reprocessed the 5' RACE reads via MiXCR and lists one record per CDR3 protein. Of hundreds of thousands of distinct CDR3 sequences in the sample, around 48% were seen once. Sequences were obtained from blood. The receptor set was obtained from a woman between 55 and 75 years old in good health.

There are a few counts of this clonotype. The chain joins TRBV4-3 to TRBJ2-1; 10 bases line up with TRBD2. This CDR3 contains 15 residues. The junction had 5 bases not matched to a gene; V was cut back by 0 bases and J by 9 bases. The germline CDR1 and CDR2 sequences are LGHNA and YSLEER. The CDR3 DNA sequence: TGCGCCAGCAGCCAAGATGGCCTAGCGGGAGTTGAGCAGTTCTTC. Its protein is CASSQDGLAGVEQFF.

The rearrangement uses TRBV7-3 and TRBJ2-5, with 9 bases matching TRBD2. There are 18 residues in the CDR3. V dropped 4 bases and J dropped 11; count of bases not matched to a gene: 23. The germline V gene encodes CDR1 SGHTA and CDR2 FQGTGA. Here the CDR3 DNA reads TGTGCCAGCAGCTCGTCCAAATCTAGCGGGACGATTATAAATGAGCAGTACTTC. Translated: CASSSSKSSGTIINEQYF.

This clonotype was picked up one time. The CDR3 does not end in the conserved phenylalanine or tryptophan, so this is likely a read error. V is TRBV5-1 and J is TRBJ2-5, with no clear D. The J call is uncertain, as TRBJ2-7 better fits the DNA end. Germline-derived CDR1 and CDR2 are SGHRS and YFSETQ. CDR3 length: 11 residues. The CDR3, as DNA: TGCGCCAGCAGCAGTACCTACGAGCAGTACTAC. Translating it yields CASSSTYEQYY.

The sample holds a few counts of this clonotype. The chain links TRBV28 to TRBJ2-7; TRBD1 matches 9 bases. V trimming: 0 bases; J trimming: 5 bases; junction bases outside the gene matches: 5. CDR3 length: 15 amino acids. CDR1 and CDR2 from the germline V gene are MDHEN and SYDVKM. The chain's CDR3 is CASSLWDRGRDEQYF. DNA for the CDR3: TGTGCCAGCAGTTTATGGGACAGGGGTAGGGACGAGCAGTACTTC.

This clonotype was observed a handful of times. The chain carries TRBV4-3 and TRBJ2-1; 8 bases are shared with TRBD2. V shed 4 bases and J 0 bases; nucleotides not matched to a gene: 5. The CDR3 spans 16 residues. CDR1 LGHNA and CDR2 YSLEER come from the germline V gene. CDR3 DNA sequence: TGCGCCAGCAGCCCGGTAGCGGGAAGCTCCTACAATGAGCAGTTCTTC. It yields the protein CASSPVAGSSYNEQFF.

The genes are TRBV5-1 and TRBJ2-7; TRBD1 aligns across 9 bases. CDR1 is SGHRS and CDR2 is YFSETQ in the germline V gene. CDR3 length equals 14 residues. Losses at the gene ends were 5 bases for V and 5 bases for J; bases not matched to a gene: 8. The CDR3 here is CASRPGTGRDEQYF. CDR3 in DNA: TGCGCCAGCAGGCCCGGGACAGGGAGGGACGAGCAGTACTTC.

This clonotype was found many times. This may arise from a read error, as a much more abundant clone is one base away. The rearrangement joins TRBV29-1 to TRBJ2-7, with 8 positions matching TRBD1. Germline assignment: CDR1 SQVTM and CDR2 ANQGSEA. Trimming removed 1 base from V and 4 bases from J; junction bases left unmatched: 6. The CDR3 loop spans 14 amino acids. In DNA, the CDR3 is TGCAGCGTTGAAGTAGGACAGGGTACTTACGAGCAGTACTTC. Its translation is CSVEVGQGTYEQYF.

For the CDR3, the DNA is TGCAGTGCCACTAGCGGGAGAGACACCTCCTACAATGAGCAGTTCTTC. Protein product: CSATSGRDTSYNEQFF. This chain uses TRBV20-1 with TRBJ2-1; 11 bases align to TRBD2. J lost 0 bases, V lost 6 bases, and 7 bases had no gene match. Germline-derived CDR1 and CDR2 are DFQATT and SNEGSKA (reference sequence). The CDR3 is 16 residues long.

The CDR3 DNA follows: TGTGCCAGCCGTAAAGGGACACGTACTGAAGCTTTCTTT. Its protein is CASRKGTRTEAFF. J is TRBJ1-1 and V is TRBV12-3 or TRBV12-4; tentative D call: TRBD1 (6 bases). The CDR3 consists of 13 residues. V was shortened by 8 bases and J by 5 bases, with 15 bases between the two germline ends.

CDR3 nucleotides: TGCGCCAGCAGCCAAGATCGGGCGCTCGAGCAGTACTTC. Amino acid sequence: CASSQDRALEQYF. The chain carries TRBV4-3 and TRBJ2-7; no clear D gene. The CDR3 totals 13 residues. The V end was cut by 0 bases, the J end by 6 bases, with 9 bases between. Germline CDR1 and CDR2: LGHNA and YSLEER.

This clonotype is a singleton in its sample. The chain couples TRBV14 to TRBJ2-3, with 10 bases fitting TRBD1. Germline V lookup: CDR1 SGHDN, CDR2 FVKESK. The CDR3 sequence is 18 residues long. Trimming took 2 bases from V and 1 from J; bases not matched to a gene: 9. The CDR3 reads CASSQIRRGTGGTDTQYF. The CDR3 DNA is TGTGCCAGCAGCCAAATTAGGCGGGGGACAGGGGGCACAGATACGCAGTATTTT.

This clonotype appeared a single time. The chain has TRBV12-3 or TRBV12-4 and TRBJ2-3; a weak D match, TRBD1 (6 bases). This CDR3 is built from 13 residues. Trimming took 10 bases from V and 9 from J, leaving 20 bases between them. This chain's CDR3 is CAISPGDEETQYF. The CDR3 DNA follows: TGTGCCATCAGCCCAGGGGACGAAGAAACGCAGTATTTT.

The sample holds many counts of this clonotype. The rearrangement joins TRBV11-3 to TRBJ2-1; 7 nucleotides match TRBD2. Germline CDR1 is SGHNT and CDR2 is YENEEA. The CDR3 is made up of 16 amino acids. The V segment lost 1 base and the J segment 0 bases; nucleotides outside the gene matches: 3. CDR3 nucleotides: TGTGCCAGCAGCTTAGGGCGGGAGAGCTCCTACAATGAGCAGTTCTTC. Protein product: CASSLGRESSYNEQFF.

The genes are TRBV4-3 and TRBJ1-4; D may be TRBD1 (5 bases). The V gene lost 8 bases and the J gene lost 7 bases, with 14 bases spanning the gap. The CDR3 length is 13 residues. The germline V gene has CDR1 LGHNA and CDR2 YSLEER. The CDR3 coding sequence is TGCGCCAGCGGGACTCACCAGGCTGAAAAACTGTTTTTT. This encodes CASGTHQAEKLFF.

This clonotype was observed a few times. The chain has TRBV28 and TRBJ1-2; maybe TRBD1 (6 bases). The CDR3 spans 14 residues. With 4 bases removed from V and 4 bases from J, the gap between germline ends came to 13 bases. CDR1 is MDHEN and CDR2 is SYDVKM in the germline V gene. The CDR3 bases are TGTGCCAGCAGTTGGGCCAGGGGTAGCTATGGCTACACCTTC. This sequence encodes CASSWARGSYGYTF.

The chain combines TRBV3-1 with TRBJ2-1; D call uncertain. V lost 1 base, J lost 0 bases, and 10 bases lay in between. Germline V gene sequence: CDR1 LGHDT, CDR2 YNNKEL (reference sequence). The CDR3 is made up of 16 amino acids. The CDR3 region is CASSQAAPSSYNEQFF. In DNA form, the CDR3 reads TGTGCCAGCAGCCAAGCTGCCCCCAGCTCCTACAATGAGCAGTTCTTC.

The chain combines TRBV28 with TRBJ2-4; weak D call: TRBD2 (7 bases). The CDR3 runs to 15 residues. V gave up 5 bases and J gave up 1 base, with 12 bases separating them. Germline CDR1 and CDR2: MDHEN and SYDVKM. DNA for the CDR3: TGTGCCAGCAGTCCCCCGGGGGGCGCCAAAAACATTCAGTACTTC. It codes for CASSPPGGAKNIQYF.

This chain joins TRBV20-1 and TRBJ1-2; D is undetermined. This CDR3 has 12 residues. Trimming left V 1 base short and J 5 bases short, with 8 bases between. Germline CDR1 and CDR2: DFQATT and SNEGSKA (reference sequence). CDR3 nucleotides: TGCAGTGCTAGAGTAGGATTTTATGGCTACACCTTC. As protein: CSARVGFYGYTF.

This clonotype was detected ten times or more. In DNA form, the CDR3 reads TGCAGTGCTAGATGGGGGGGGGAGGGGGGATCCTCACCCCTCCACTTT. Protein product: CSARWGGEGGSSPLHF. The genes are TRBV20-1 and TRBJ1-6; D possibly corresponds to TRBD1 (6 bases). CDR1 is DFQATT and CDR2 is SNEGSKA in the germline V gene (reference sequence). Trimming removed 2 bases from V and 10 bases from J, with 21 bases in between. This CDR3 comprises 16 residues.

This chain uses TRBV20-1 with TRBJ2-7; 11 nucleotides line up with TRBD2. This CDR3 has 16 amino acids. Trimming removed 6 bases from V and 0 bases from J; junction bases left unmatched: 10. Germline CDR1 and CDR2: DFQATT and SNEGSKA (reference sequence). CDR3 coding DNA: TGCAGTGCCCAGGGGACTAGCGGCCGCCGCTCCTACGAGCAGTACTTC. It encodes CSAQGTSGRRSYEQYF.

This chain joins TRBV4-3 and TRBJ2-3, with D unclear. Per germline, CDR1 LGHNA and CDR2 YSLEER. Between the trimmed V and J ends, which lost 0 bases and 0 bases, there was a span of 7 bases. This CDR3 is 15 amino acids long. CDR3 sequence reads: CASSQEGASTDTQYF. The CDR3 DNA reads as TGCGCCAGCAGCCAAGAAGGCGCTAGCACAGATACGCAGTATTTT.

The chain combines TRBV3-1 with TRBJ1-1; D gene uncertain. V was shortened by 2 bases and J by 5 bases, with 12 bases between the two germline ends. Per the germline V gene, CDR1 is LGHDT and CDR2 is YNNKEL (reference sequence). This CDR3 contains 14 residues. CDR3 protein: CASSQKSPRTEAFF. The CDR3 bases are TGTGCCAGCAGCCAAAAAAGCCCCCGAACTGAAGCTTTCTTT.

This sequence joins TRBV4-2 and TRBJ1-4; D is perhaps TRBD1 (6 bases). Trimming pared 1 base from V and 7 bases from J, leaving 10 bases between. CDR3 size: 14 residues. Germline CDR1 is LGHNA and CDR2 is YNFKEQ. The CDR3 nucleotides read TGTGCCAGCAGCCAAGGGGGGCCACGTGAAAAACTGTTTTTT. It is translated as CASSQGGPREKLFF.

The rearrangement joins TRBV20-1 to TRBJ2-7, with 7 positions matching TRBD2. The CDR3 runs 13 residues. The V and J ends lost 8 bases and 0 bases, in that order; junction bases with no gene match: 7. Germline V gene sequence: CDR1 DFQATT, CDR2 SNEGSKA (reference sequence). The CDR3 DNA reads TGCAGTACCCCAGCGGGGAGCTCCTACGAGCAGTACTTC. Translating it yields CSTPAGSSYEQYF.

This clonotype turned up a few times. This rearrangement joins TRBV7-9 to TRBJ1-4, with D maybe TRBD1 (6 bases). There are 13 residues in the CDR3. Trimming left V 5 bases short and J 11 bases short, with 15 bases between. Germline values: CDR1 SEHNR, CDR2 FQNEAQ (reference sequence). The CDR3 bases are TGTGCCAGCAGCGCAGTTGGGGGCCGTAAACTGTTTTTT. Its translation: CASSAVGGRKLFF.

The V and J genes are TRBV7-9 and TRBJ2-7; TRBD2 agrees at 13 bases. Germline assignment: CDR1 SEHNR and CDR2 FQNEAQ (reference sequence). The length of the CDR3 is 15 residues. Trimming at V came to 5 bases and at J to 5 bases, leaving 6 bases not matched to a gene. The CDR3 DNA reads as TGTGCCAGCAGCAACCTGGGACTAGCGGGAAACGAGCAGTACTTC. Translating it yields CASSNLGLAGNEQYF.

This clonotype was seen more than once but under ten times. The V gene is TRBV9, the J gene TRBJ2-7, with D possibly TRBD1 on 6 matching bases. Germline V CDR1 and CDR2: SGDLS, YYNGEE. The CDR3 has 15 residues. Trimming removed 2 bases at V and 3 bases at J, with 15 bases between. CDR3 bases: TGTGCCAGCAGCGTCGCGCAGGGGCTGTTCTACGAGCAGTACTTC. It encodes CASSVAQGLFYEQYF.

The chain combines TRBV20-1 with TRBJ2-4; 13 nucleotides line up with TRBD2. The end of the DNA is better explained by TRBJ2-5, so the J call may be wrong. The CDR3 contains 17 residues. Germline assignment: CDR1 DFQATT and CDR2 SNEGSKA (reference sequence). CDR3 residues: CSAAGLAGVGSQETQYF. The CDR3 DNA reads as TGCAGTGCAGCTGGACTAGCGGGAGTAGGGTCCCAAGAGACCCAGTACTTC.

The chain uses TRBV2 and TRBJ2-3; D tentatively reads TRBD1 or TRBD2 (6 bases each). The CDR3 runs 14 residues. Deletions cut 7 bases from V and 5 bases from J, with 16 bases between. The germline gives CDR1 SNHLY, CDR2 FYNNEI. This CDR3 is CASTEWRGIDTQYF. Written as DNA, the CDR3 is TGTGCCAGCACCGAGTGGAGGGGGATAGATACGCAGTATTTT.